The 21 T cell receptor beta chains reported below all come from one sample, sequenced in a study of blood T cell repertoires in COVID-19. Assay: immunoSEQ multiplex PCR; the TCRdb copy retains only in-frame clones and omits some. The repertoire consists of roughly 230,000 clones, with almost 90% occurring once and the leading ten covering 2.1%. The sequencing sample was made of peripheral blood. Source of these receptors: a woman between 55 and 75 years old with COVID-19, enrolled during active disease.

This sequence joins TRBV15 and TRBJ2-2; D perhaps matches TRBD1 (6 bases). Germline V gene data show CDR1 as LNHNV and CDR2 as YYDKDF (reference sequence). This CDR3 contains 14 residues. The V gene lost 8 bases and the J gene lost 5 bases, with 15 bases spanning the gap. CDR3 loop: CATRPGHLTGELFF. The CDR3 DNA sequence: TGTGCCACCCGTCCGGGACATCTTACCGGGGAGCTGTTTTTT. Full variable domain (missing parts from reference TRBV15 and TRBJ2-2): DAMVIQNPRYQVTQFGKPVTLSCSQTLNHNVMYWYQQKSSQAPKLLFHYYDKDFNNEADTPDNFQSRRPNTSFCFLDIRSPGLGDTAMYLCATRPGHLTGELFFGEGSRLTVL.

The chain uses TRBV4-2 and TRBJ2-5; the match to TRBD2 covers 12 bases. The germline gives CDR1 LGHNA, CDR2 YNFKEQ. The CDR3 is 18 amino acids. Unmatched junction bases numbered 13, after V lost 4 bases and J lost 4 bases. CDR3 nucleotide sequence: TGTGCCAGCAGCCCCGCCCAGACTAGCGGGGGATGGGGAGAGACCCAGTACTTC. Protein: CASSPAQTSGGWGETQYF.

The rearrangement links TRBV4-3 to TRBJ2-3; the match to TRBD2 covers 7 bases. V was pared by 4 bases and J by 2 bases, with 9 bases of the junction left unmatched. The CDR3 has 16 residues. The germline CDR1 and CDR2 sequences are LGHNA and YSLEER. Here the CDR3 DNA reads TGCGCCAGCAGCCGTACGGAGCGGGGCCTCACAGATACGCAGTATTTT. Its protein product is CASSRTERGLTDTQYF.

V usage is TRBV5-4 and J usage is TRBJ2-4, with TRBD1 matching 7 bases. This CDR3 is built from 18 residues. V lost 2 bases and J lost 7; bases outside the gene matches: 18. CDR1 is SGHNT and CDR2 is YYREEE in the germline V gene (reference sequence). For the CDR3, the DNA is TGTGCCAGCAGCTTAACAAGAGGGACAGTGGATATTCGGAACATTCAGTACTTC. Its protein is CASSLTRGTVDIRNIQYF.

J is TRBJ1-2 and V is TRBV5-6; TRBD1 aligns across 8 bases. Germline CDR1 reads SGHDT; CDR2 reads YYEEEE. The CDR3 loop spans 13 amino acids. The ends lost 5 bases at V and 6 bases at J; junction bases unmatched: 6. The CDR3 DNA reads TGTGCCAGCAGTCGGGACAGGAGTAATGGCTACACCTTC. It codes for CASSRDRSNGYTF.

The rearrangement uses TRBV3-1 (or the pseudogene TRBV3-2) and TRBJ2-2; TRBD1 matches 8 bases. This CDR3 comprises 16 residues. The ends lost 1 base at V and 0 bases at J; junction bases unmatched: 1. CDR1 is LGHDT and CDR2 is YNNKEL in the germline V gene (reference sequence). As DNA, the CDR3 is TGTGCCAGCAGCCAAGGGACAGGGTCGAACACCGGGGAGCTGTTTTTT. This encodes CASSQGTGSNTGELFF.

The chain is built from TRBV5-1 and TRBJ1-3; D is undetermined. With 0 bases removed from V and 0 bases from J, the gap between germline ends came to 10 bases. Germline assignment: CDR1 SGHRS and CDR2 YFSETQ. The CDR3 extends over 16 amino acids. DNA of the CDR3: TGCGCCAGCAGCTTGGGAGAACGGGTCTCTGGAAACACCATATATTTT. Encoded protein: CASSLGERVSGNTIYF.

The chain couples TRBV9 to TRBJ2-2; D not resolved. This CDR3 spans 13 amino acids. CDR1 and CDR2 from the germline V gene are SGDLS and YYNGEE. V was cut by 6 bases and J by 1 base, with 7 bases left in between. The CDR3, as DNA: TGTGCCAGCACCTCCAGGAACACCGGGGAGCTGTTTTTT. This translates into CASTSRNTGELFF.

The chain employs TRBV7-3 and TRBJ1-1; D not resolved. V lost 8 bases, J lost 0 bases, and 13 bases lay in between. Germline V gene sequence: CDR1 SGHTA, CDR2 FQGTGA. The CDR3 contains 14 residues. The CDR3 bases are TGTGCCAGCTCGGGAGAGGCCATGAACACTGAAGCTTTCTTT. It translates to CASSGEAMNTEAFF. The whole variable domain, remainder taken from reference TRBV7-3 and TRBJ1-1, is GAGVSQTPSNKVTEKGKYVELRCDPISGHTALYWYRQSLGQGPEFLIYFQGTGAADDSGLPNDRFFAVRPEGSVSTLKIQRTERGDSAVYLCASSGEAMNTEAFFGQGTRLTVV.

CDR3 bases: TGTGCCAGCTCACCTTCAGGGATCGACTATGGCTACACCTTC. Protein: CASSPSGIDYGYTF. The V and J genes are TRBV18 and TRBJ1-2, with D perhaps matching TRBD1 (5 bases). Between the trimmed V and J ends, which lost 3 bases and 3 bases, there was a span of 11 bases. The CDR3 is made up of 14 amino acids. Germline V gives CDR1 KGHSH, CDR2 LQKENI.

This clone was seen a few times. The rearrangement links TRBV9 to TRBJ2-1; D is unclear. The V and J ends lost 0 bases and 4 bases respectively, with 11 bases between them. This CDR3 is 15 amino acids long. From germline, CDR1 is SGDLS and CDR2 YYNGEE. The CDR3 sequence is CASSVEANRYNEQFF. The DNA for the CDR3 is TGTGCCAGCAGCGTAGAAGCTAACCGTTACAATGAGCAGTTCTTC.

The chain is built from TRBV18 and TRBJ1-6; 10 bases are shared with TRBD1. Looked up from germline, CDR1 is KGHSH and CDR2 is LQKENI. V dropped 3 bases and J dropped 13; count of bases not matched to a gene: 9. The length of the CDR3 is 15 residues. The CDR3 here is CASSPRDRGGVPLHF. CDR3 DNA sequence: TGTGCCAGCTCACCCCGGGACAGGGGAGGCGTTCCCCTCCACTTT.

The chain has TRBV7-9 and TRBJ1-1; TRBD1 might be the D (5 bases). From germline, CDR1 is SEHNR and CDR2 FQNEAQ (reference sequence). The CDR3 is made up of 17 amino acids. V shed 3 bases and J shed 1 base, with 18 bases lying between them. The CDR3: CASSLVGRGAGNTEAFF. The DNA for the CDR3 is TGTGCCAGCAGCTTGGTCGGACGCGGGGCTGGGAACACTGAAGCTTTCTTT. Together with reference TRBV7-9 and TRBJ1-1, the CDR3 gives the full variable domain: DTGVSQNPRHKITKRGQNVTFRCDPISEHNRLYWYRQTLGQGPEFLTYFQNEAQLEKSRLLSDRFSAERPKGSFSTLEIQRTEQGDSAMYLCASSLVGRGAGNTEAFFGQGTRLTVV.

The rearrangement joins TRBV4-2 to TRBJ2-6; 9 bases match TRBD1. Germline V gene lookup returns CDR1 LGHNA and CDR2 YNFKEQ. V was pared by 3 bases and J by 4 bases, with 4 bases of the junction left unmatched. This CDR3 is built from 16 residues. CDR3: CASSQGQGAGANVLTF. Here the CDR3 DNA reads TGTGCCAGCAGCCAGGGACAGGGTGCCGGGGCCAACGTCCTGACTTTC.

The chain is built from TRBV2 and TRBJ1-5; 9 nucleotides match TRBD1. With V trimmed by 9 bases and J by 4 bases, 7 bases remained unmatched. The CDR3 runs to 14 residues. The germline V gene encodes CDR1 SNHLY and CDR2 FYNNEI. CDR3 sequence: CASNDRGTNQPQHF. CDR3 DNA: TGTGCCAGTAACGACAGGGGGACAAATCAGCCCCAGCATTTT.

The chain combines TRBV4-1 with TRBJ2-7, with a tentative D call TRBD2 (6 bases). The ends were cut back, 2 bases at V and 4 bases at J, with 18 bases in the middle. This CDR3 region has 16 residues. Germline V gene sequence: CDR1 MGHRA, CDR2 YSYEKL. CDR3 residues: CASSQQSAGVQYEQYF. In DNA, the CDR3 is TGCGCCAGCAGCCAACAGTCAGCGGGCGTCCAGTACGAGCAGTACTTC.

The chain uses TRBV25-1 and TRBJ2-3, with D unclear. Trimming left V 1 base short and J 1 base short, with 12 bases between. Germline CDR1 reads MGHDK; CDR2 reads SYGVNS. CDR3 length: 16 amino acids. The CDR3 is CASSESVKEGTDTQYF. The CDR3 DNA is TGTGCCAGCAGTGAATCAGTGAAAGAGGGCACAGATACGCAGTATTTT.

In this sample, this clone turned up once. CDR3 sequence (DNA): TGTGCCAGCAGCTTAAGCACCTCCTCCCAAGAGACCCAGTACTTC. This sequence encodes CASSLSTSSQETQYF. This chain uses TRBV7-6 with TRBJ2-5; D is uncertain. Looked up from germline, CDR1 is SGHVS and CDR2 is FNYEAQ. V was shortened by 2 bases and J by 1 base, with 11 bases between the two germline ends. This CDR3 region has 15 residues.

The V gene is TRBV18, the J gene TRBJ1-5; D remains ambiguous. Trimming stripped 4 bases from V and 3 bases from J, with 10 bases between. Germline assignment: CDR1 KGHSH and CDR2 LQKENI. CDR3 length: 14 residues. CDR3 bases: TGTGCCAGCTCACGGCCGGGAGACAATCAGCCCCAGCATTTT. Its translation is CASSRPGDNQPQHF.

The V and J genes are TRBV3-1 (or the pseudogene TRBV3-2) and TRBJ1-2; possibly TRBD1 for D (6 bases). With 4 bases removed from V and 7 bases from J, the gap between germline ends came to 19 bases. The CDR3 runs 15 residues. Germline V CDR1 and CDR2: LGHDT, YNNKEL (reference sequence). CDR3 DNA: TGTGCCAGCAGCCCACCTGCCGGGGGGGCGGGTGGCTACACCTTC. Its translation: CASSPPAGGAGGYTF.

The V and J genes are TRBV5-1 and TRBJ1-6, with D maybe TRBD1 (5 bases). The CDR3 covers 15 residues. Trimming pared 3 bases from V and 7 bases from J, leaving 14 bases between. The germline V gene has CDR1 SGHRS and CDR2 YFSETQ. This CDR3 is CASSSQGTRNSPLHF. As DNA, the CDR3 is TGCGCCAGCAGCTCGCAGGGTACTCGGAATTCACCCCTCCACTTT.